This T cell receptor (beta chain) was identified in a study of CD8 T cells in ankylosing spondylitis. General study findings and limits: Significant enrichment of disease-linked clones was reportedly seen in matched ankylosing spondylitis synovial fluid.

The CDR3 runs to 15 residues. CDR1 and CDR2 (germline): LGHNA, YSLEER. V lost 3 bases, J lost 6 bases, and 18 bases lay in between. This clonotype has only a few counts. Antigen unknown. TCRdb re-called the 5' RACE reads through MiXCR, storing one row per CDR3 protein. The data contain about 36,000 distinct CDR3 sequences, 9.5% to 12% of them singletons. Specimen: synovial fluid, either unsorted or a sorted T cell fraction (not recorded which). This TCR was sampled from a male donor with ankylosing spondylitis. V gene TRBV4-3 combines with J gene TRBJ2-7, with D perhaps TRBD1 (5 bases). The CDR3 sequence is CASSHLGQGFAEQYF. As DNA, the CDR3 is TGCGCCAGCAGCCACCTAGGACAAGGGTTCGCCGAGCAGTACTTC.